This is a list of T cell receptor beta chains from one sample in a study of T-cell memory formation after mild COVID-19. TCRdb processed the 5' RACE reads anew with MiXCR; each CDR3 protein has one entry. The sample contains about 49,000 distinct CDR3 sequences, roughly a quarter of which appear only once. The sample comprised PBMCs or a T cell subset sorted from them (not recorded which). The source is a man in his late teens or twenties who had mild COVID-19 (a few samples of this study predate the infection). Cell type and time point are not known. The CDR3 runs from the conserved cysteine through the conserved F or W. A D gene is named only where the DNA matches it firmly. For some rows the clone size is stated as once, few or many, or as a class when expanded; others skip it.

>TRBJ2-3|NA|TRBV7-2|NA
TGTGCCAGCAGCCCCGGTACTACATATCCGACAGATACGCAGTATTTT
CASSPGTTYPTDTQYF
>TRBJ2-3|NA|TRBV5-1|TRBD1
TGCGCCAGCAGCATGACCGGGACAGGACTCACAGATACGCAGTATTTT
CASSMTGTGLTDTQYF
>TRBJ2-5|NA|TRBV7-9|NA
TGTGCCAGCAGCCCGGACGGAGGGGAGACCCAGTACTTC
CASSPDGGETQYF
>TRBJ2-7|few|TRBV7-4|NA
TGTGCCAGCAGGGAGCAGTACTTC
CASREQYF
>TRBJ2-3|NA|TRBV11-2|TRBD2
TGTGCCAGCAGCTTAGCGGGACTAGCGGGGGGGGACACAGATACGCAGTATTTT
CASSLAGLAGGDTDTQYF
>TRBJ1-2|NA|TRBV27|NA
TGTGCCAGCAGTTTATCGAGATCGGCCAGGGACTACTATGGCTACACCTTC
CASSLSRSARDYYGYTF
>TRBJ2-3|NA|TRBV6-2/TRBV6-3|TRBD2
TGTGCCAGCAGACCCTTGCGGGGGGGCGAAGATACGCAGTATTTT
CASRPLRGGEDTQYF
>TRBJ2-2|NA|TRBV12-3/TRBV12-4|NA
TGTGCCAGCAGTTCAGGGACCGGGGAGCTGTTTTTT
CASSSGTGELFF
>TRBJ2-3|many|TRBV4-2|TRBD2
TGTGCCAGCAGCCAAGATCTAGCGGGGGGCACAGATACGCAGTATTTT
CASSQDLAGGTDTQYF
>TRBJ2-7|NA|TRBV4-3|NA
TGCGCCAGCAGCCAAGAGGAGGGGGACGAGCAGTACTTC
CASSQEEGDEQYF
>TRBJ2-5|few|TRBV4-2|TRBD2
TGTGCCAGCAGCCAAGTGGGACTAGCGGATCAAGAGACCCAGTACTTC
CASSQVGLADQETQYF
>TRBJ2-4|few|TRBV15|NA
TGTGCCACCAGCACTAAGACTGAAGCCAAAAACATTCAGTACTTC
CATSTKTEAKNIQYF
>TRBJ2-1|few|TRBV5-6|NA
TGTGCCAGCAGCTTGGATTCCCAGGGCGTCTACAATGAGCAGTTCTTC
CASSLDSQGVYNEQFF
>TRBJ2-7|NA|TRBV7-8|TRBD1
TGTGCCAGCAGCTTCGGGACAGGGGCCGCCTACGAGCAGTACTTC
CASSFGTGAAYEQYF
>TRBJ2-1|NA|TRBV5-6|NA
TGTGCCAGCAGCTTTGTTGACAGGCCGGTTAATGAGCAGTTCTTC
CASSFVDRPVNEQFF
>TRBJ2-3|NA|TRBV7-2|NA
TGTGCCAGCAGCTTAGTGATGTCGGCAGATACGCAGTATTTT
CASSLVMSADTQYF
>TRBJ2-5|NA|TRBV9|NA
TGTGCCAGCAGCGCCCCGGGACCCCAAGAGACCCAGTACTTC
CASSAPGPQETQYF
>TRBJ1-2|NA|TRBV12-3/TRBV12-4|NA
TGTGCCAGCAGTCCGGGCCCTACTTACGACACCTTC
CASSPGPTYDTF
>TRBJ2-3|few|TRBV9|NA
TGTGCCAGCAGCGTGGCTAGTGCAGATACGCAGTATTTT
CASSVASADTQYF
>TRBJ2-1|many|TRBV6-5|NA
TGTGCCAGCAGTTACTCCCCCAGGACGTTCTATGAGCAGTTCTTC
CASSYSPRTFYEQFF
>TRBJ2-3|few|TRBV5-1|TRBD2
TGCGCCAGCAGCGGCCTAGCGGGGGGAACAGATACGCAGTATTTT
CASSGLAGGTDTQYF
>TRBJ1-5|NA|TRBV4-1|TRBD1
TGCGCCAGCAGCGACTCGGGACAGCGCAATCAGCCCCAGCATTTT
CASSDSGQRNQPQHF
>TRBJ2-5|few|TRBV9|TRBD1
TGTGCCAGCAGCGCCGGACAGGGGGCTTTGGAGACCCAGTACTTC
CASSAGQGALETQYF
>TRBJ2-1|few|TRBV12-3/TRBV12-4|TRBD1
TGTGCCAGCAGTCTCACAGGGGACGAGCAGTTCTTC
CASSLTGDEQFF
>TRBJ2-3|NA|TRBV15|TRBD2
TGTGCCACCAGCAGAGGGGGCGGGGGGGCCGGAGATACGCAGTATTTT
CATSRGGGGAGDTQYF
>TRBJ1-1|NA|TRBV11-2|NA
TGTGCCAGCAGCCCACAGGGACTCACTGAAGCTTTCTTT
CASSPQGLTEAFF
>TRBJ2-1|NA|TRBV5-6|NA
TGTGCCAGCAGCTTGACGAATGAGCAGTTCTTC
CASSLTNEQFF
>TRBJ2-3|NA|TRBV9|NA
TGTGCCAGCAGCGTCAGGGAATGGGATACGCAGTATTTT
CASSVREWDTQYF
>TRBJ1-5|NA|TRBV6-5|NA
TGTGCCAGCAGTTACTTTCAGGGGCCCCAGCATTTT
CASSYFQGPQHF
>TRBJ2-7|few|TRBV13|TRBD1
TGTGCCAGCAGCTGGGGACAGATATACTACTTC
CASSWGQIYYF
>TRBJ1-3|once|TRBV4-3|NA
TGCGCCAGCAGCCGCTACCCCCCTCCCAGCGACTCCTCTGGAAACACCATATATTTT
CASSRYPPPSDSSGNTIYF
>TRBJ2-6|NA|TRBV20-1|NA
TGCAGTGCTAGGGGGCTGAGCTCTGGGGCCAACGTCCTGACTTTC
CSARGLSSGANVLTF
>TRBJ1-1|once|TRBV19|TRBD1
TGTGCCAGCCGGGACAGCATGAACACTGAAGCTTTCTTT
CASRDSMNTEAFF
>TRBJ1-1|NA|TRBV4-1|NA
TGCGCCAGCAGCCTAAGGACTCTGGGCACTGAAGCTTTCTTT
CASSLRTLGTEAFF
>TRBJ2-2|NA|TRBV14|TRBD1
TGTGCCAGCAGTCGGACAGGGGGCTTTAACACCGGGGAGCTGTTTTTT
CASSRTGGFNTGELFF
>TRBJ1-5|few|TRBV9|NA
TGTGCCAGCAGCGCAGCGGGCAATCAGCCCCAGCATTTT
CASSAAGNQPQHF
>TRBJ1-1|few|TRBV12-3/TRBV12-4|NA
TGTGCCAGCAGCCTGGGGGCCAACATGAACACTGAAGCTTTCTTT
CASSLGANMNTEAFF
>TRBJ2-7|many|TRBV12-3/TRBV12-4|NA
TGTGCCAGCAGTTCCGGTTTAGGCTACGAGCAGTACTTC
CASSSGLGYEQYF
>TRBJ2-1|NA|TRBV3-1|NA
TGTGCCAGCAGCCTCTTCACCTACAATGAGCAGTTCTTC
CASSLFTYNEQFF
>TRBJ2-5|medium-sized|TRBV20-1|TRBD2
TGCAGTGCAACAGGACTAGCGGACCAAGAGACCCAGTACTTC
CSATGLADQETQYF
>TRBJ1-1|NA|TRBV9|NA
TGTGCCAGCAGCGTAACTCAGGGCTTGAACACTGAAGCTTTCTTT
CASSVTQGLNTEAFF
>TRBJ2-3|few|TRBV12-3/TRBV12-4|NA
TGTGCCAGCAGCCCTGAGGGCTGGCAGAGCACAGATACGCAGTATTTT
CASSPEGWQSTDTQYF
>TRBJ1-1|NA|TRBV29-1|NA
TGCAGCGTTGAAGTCCCGCGGAACACTGAAGCTTTCTTT
CSVEVPRNTEAFF
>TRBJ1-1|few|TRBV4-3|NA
TGCGCCAGCAGCCAAGTCGGTATGAACACTGAAGCTTTCTTT
CASSQVGMNTEAFF
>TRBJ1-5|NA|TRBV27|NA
TGTGCCAGCAGTTCATCTCCAAATCAGCCCCAGCATTTT
CASSSSPNQPQHF
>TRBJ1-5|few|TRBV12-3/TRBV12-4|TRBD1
TGTGCCAGCAGTTTAGTGGGGACAGTTTATAGCAATCAGCCCCAGCATTTT
CASSLVGTVYSNQPQHF
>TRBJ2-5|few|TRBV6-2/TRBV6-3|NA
TGTGCCAGCAGTTACTCAGCCCGAACCCAAGAGACCCAGTACTTC
CASSYSARTQETQYF
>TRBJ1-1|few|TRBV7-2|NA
TGTGCCAGCAGCCTTAAGGGCATTAACACTGAAGCTTTCTTT
CASSLKGINTEAFF
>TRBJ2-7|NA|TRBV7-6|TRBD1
TGTGCCAGCAGCCGTAATCTCGGGACAGACTACGAGCAGTACTTC
CASSRNLGTDYEQYF
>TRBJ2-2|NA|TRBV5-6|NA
TGTGCCAGCAGCCCGACAGTGAACACCGGGGAGCTGTTTTTT
CASSPTVNTGELFF
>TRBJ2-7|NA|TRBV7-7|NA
TGTGCCAGCAGCTCCCCGACTATTCCTACCTACGAGCAGTACTTC
CASSSPTIPTYEQYF
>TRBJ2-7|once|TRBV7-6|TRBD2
TGTGCCAGCAGCTCAGCGGGGGGGACGGTTGAGCAGTACTTC
CASSSAGGTVEQYF
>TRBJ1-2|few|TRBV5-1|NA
TGCGCCAGCAACCCTCGAAGGGACGGAAACTATGGCTACACCTTC
CASNPRRDGNYGYTF
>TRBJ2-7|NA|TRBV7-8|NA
TGTGCCACCCTCCCGGCGGGGTCCTACGAGCAGTACTTC
CATLPAGSYEQYF
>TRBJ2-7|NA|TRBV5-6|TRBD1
TGTGCCAGCAGCGTGGGACAGGGGGCTGACTATGCCGAGCAGTACTTC
CASSVGQGADYAEQYF
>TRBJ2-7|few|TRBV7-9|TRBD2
TGTGCCAGCGGCGGGGAGGGCTACGAGCAGTACTTC
CASGGEGYEQYF
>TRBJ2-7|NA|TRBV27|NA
TGTGCCAGCAGTCCTACCCCCTACCTGCAGGCCTACGAGCAGTACTTC
CASSPTPYLQAYEQYF